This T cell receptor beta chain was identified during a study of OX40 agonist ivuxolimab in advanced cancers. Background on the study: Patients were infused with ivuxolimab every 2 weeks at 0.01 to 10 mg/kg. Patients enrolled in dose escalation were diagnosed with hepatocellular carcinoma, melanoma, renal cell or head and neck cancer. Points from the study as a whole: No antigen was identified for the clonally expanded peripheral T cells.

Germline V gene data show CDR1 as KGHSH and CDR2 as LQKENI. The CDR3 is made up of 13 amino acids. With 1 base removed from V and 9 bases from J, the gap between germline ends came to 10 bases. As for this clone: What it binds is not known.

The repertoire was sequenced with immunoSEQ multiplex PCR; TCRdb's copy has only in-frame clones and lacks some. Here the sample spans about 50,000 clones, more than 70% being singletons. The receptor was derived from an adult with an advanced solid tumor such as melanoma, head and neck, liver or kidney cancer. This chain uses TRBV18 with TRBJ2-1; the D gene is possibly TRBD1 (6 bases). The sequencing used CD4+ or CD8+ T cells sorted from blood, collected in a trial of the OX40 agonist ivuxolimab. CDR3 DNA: TGTGCCAGCTCACCACAGGGGGTCGGTGAGCAGTTCTTC. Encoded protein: CASSPQGVGEQFF.